This T cell receptor (beta chain) was sequenced for a study of tumor and adjacent non-tumor tissue in lung cancer. RNA was extracted from bulk tissue without any cell sorting. Distant lung tissue was collected more than 3 cm away from the tumor edge. Three rounds of nested PCR, following a modified ARM-PCR protocol, produced the TCRbeta library. A single record per CDR3 protein comes from TCRdb applying MiXCR to the multiplex PCR reads. The sample has 85,000 to 130,000 distinct CDR3 sequences, 60% to 80% seen once; the top ten hold approximately 18%. V gave up 6 bases and J gave up 8 bases, with 16 bases separating them. The V gene's germline CDR1 is SGHAT and CDR2 FQNNGV. The CDR3 extends over 14 amino acids. This clonotype was seen a handful of times.

This receptor was identified in a man aged 30-40 years with non-small cell lung cancer. Sequencing was carried out using distant non-tumor lung tissue. The genes are TRBV11-2 and TRBJ1-4, with D unresolved. This chain's CDR3 is CASRLTAGDEKLFF. For the CDR3, the DNA is TGTGCCAGCAGACTAACAGCGGGTGACGAAAAACTGTTTTTT.